This T cell receptor beta chain was retrieved from a study of identical twins. TCRdb called the 5' RACE reads again in MiXCR, with one record for every CDR3 protein. The sample has about 250,000 distinct CDR3 sequences; about 9% are singletons. Germline V lookup: CDR1 SGHAT, CDR2 FQNNGV. CDR3 length: 16 residues. V dropped 8 bases and J dropped 4; count of bases not matched to a gene: 12. This clonotype was observed a few times. These data also featured in a second study, about yellow fever vaccine responses in identical twins.

The rearrangement uses TRBV11-2 and TRBJ2-7, with 12 bases matching TRBD2. The source of this sequence is a woman younger than 35 in good health. What was sequenced was CD8+ T cells sorted from blood. The CDR3 region is CASATRGLAGRYEQYF. DNA of the CDR3: TGTGCCAGCGCGACTCGGGGACTAGCGGGCAGGTACGAGCAGTACTTC. The full variable domain, with the rest looked up from reference TRBV11-2 and TRBJ2-7, is EAGVAQSPRYKIIEKRQSVAFWCNPISGHATLYWYQQILGQGPKLLIQFQNNGVVDDSQLPKDRFSAERLKGVDSTLKIQPAKLEDSAVYLCASATRGLAGRYEQYFGPGTRLTVT.